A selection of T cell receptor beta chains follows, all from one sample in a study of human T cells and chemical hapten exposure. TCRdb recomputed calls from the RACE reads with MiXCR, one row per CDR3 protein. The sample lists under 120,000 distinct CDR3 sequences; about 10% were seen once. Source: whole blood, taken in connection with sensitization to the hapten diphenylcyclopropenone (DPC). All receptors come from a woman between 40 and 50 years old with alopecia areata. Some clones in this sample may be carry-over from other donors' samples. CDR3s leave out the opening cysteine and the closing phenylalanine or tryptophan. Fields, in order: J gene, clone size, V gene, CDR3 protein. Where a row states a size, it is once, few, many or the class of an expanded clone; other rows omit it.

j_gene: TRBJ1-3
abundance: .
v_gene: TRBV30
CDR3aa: AWSPLGSSIY

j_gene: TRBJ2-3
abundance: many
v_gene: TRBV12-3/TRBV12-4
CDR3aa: ASRLGTSGGAKDTQY

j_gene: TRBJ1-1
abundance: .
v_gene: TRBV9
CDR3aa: ASSGTALAEAF

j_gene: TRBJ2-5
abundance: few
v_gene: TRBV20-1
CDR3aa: SARAAAGTQY

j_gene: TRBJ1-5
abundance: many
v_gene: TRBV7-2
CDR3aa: ASSPETGAGGNQPQH

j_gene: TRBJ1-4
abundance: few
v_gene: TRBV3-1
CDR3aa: ASSQGQGVANEKLF

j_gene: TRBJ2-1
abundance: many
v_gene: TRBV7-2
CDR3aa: ASSLAQMGRGEQF

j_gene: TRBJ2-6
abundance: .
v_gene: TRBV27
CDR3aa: ASGGHGMSSGANVLT

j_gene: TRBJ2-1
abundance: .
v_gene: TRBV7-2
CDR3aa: ASSYPLGGNEQF

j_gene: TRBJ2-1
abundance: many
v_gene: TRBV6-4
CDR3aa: ASSDSEGHNEQF

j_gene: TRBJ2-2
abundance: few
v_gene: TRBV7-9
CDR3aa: ASSNSGRTYTGELF

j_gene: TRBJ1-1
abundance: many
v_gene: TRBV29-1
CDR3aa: SVEGGGGYTEAF

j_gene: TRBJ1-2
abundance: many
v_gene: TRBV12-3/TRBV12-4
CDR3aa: ASSSPGQGVIYGYT

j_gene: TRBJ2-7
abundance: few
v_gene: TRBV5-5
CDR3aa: ASSLLAGAVYEQY

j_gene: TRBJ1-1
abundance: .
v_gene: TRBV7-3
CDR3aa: ASRSQGQGAEAF

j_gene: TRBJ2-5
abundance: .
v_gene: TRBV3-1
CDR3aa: ASSQDPGQGQETQY

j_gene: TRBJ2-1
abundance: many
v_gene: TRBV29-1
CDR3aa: SVAATGTSDEF

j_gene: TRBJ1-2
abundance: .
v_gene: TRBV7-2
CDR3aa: ASSLARQDYGYT

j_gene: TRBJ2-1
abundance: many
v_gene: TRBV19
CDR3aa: ASSSRQGRYEQF

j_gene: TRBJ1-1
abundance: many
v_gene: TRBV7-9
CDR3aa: ASTPPGSVTEAF

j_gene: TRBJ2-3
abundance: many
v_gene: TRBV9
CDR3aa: ASSTPTSGGATDTQY

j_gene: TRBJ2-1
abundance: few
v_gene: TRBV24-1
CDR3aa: ATSDFTGWNEQF

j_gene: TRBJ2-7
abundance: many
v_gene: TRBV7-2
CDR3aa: ASSLAGGSSYEQY

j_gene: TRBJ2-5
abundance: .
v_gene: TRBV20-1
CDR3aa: SGKKGGETQY

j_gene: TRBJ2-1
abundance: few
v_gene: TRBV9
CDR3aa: ASSVEPGGNEQF

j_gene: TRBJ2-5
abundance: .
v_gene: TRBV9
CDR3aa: ASSFKEGEQETQY

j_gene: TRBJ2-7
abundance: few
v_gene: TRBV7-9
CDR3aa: ASSLAQDRASQY

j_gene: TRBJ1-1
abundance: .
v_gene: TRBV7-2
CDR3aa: ASSLRTVAGRLVNTEAF

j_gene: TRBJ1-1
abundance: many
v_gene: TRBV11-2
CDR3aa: ASSLAPKREAAF

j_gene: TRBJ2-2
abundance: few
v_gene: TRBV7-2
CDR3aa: ASSLGAGAQTGELF

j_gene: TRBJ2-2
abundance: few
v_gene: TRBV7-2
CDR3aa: ASSPHRFDGRNTGELF

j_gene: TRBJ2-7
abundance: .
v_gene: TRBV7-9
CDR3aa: ASSFTGTSGSYEQY

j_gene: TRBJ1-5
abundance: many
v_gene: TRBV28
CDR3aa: ASSQAGAGQPQH

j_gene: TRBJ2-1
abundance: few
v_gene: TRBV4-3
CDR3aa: ASSQWTSGQPAENEQF

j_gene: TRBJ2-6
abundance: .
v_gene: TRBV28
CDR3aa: ASSLSGTLWGANVPT

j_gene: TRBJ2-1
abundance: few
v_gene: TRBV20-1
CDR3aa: SAPKDADNEQF

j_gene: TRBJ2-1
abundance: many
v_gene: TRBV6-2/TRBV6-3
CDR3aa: ASSPLGRGSLF

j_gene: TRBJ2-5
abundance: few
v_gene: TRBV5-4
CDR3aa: ASSLETYGTQY

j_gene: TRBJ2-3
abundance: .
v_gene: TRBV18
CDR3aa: ASSVLAGDTQY

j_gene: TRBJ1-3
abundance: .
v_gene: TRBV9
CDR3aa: ASSDTPTERQGAAGNTIY

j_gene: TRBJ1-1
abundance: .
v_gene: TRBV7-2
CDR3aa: ASSFSTRNTEAF

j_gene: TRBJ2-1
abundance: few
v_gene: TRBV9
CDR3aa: ASSASGTNGDEQF

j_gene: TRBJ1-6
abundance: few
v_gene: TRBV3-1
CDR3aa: ASSPDREVDSPLH

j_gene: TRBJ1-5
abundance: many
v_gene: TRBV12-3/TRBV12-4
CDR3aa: ASSLGNQPQH

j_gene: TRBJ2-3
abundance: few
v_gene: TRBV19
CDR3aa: ASRTSGSGTDTQY